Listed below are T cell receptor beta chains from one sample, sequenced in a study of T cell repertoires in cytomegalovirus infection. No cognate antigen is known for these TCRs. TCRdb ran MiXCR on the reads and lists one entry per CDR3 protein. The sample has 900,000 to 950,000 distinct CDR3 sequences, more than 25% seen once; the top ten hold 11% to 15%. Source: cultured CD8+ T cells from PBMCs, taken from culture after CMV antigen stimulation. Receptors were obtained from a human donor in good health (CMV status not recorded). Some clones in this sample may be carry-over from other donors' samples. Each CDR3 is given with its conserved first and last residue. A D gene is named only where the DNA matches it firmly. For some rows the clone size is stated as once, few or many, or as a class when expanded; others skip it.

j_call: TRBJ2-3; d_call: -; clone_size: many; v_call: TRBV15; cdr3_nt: TGTGCCACCAGCACCCCCCGGGGGAGTAAAAGGACGCAGTATTTT; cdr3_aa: CATSTPRGSKRTQYF
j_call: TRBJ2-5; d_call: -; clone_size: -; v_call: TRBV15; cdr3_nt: TGTGCCACCAGCAGAGATCGGTCAGAGCAAGAGACCCAGTACTTC; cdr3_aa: CATSRDRSEQETQYF
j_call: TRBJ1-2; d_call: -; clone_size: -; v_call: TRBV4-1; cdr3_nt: TGCGCCAGCAGCCAAGAATCTTTAGGAGAGGGCTACACCTTC; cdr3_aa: CASSQESLGEGYTF
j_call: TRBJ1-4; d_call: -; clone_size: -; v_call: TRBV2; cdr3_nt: TGTGCCAGCAGTGAAGATCCGGGTTGGGAAAAACTGTTTTTT; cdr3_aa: CASSEDPGWEKLFF
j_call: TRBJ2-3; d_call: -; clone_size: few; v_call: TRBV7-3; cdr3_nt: TGTGCCGTAGCCGAGCGGATTCGTACAGATACGCAGTATTTT; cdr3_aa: CAVAERIRTDTQYF
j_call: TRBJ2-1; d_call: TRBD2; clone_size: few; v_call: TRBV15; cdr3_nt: TGTGCCACCAGCAGAGATAAGGCTAGCGGGACATACAATGAGCAGTTCTTC; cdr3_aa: CATSRDKASGTYNEQFF
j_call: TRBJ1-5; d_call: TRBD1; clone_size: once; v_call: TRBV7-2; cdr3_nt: TGTGCCAGCAGGACAGGGTTCAATCAGCCCCAGCATTTT; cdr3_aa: CASRTGFNQPQHF
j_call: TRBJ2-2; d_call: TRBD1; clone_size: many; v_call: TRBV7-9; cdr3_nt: TGTGCCAGCCCCCTGAGTACGCCGCCTTATTGGACAGGGGGCCGGACCGGGGAGCTGTTTTTT; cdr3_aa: CASPLSTPPYWTGGRTGELFF
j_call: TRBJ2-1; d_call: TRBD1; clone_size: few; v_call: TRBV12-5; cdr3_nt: TGTGCTAGTGGTTTGGTTAGGTCGGGACAGGTAATCCATTATGAGCAGTTCTTC; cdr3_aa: CASGLVRSGQVIHYEQFF
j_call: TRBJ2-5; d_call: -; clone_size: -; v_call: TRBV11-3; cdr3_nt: TGTGCCAGCAGCCCCTGGGGGTCAGAGACCCAGTACTTC; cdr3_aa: CASSPWGSETQYF
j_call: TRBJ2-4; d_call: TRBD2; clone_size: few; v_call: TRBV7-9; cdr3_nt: TGTGCCAGCAGTCCCCCGGGGGGGGCGACCAAAAACATTCAGTACTTC; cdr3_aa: CASSPPGGATKNIQYF
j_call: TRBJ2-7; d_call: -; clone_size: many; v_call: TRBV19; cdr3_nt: TGTGCCAGCAGCCCTAACTCCTACGAGCAGTACTTC; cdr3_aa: CASSPNSYEQYF
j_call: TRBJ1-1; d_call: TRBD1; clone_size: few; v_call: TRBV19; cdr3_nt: TGTGCCAGTAGTATAGTTCACAGGGGGAACACTGAAGCTTTCTTT; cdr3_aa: CASSIVHRGNTEAFF
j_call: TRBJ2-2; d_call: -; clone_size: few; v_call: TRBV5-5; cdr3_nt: TGTGCCAGCAGCTTGCCAGGGATTAGTGCCGGGGAGCTGTTTTTT; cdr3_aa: CASSLPGISAGELFF
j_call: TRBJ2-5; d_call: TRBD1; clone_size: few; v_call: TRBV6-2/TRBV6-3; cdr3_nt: TGTGCCAGCAGTTACGACTATCGAAGGACAGGGGCTGAAGAGACCCAGTACTTC; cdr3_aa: CASSYDYRRTGAEETQYF
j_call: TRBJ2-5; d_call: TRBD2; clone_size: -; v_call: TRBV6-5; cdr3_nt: TGTGCCAGCACAGTGAGCGGGGGGGCGGAGGAGACCCAGTACTTC; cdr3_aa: CASTVSGGAEETQYF
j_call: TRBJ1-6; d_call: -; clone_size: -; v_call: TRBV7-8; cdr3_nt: TGTGCCAGCAGCGCCCCGGGCTGGGGATCACCCCTCCACTTT; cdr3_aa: CASSAPGWGSPLHF
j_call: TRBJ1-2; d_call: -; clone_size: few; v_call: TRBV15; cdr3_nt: TGTGCCACCAGCAGAGATCTGGGGGCCTGGGGCTACACCTTC; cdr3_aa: CATSRDLGAWGYTF
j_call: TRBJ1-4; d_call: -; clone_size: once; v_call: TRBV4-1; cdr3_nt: TGCGCCAGCAGCCAGCAAGACAGGACCGAGAATGAAAAACTGTTTTTT; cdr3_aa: CASSQQDRTENEKLFF
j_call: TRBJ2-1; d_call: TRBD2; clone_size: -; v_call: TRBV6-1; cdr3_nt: TGTGCCAGCAGCCTGCGGGGGGTACATGAGCAGTTCTTC; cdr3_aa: CASSLRGVHEQFF
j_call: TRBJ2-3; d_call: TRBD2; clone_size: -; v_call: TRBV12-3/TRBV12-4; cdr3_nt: TGTGCCAGCAGTTTAGGAGGAGTAGCGGGGGAAGATACGCAGTATTTT; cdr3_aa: CASSLGGVAGEDTQYF
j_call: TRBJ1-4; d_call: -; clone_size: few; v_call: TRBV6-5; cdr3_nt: TGTGCCAGCAGTTACACGACAGGATATAATGAAAAACTGTTTTTT; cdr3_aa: CASSYTTGYNEKLFF
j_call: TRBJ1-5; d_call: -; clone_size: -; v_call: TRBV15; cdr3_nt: TGTGCCACCAGCAGCCAGGGGAGCAATCAGCCCCAGCATTTT; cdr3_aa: CATSSQGSNQPQHF
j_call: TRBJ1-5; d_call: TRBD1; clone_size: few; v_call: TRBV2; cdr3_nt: TGTGCCAGCAGGGCGACAGGGGGTAGCAATCAGCCCCAGCATTTT; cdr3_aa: CASRATGGSNQPQHF
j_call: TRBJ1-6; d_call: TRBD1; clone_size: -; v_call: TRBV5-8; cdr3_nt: TGTGCCAGCAAGGACAGGGGAAATAATTCACCCCTCCACTTT; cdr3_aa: CASKDRGNNSPLHF
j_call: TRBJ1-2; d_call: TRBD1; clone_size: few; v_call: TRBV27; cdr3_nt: TGTGCCAGCATTAGCGGGACAGGCCCTAACTATGGCTACACCTTC; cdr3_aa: CASISGTGPNYGYTF
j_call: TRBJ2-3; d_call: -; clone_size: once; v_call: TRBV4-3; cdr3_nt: TGCGCCAGCAGCCAAGATATGGTAGATACGCAGTATTTT; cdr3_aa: CASSQDMVDTQYF
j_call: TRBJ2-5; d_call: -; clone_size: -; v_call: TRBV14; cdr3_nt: TGTGCCAGCAGCCAAGAAAGAAGGCTAGTGGGAGAAGAGACCCAGTACTTC; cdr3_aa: CASSQERRLVGEETQYF
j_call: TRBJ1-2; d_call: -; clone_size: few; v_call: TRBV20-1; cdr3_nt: TGCAGTGCCCGCGGTAGGGGTGGCTACACCTTC; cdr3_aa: CSARGRGGYTF
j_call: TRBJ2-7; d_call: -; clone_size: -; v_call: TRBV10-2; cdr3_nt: TGCGCCAGCAGGAAAGGGGAGCAGTACTTC; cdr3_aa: CASRKGEQYF
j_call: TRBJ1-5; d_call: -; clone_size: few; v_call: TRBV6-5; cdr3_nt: TGTGCCAGCAGTTACTCGATGGGGAATCAGCCCCAGCATTTT; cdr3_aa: CASSYSMGNQPQHF
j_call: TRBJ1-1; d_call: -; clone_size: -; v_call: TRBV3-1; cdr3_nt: TGTGCCAGCAGCGAGGTTTCTTCCCGGCGAACTGAAGCTTTCTTT; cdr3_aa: CASSEVSSRRTEAFF
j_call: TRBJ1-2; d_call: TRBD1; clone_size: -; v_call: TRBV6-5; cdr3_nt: TGTGCCAGCAGTTACTCGAGCGACAGGGCCTATGGCTACACCTTC; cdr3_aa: CASSYSSDRAYGYTF
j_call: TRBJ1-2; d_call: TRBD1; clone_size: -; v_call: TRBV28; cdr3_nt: TGTGCCAGCAGTTCAAGGACAGGGGGCAACTATGGCTACACCTTC; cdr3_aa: CASSSRTGGNYGYTF
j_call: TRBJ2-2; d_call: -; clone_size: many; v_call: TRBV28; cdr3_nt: TGTGCCAGCACCCGGGACTCTGGGTCCGGGGAGCTGTTTTTT; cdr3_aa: CASTRDSGSGELFF
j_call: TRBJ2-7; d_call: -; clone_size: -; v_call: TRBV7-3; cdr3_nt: TGTGCCAGCAGCTTATTCCAAGGGGAAGACGAGCAGTACTTC; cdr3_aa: CASSLFQGEDEQYF